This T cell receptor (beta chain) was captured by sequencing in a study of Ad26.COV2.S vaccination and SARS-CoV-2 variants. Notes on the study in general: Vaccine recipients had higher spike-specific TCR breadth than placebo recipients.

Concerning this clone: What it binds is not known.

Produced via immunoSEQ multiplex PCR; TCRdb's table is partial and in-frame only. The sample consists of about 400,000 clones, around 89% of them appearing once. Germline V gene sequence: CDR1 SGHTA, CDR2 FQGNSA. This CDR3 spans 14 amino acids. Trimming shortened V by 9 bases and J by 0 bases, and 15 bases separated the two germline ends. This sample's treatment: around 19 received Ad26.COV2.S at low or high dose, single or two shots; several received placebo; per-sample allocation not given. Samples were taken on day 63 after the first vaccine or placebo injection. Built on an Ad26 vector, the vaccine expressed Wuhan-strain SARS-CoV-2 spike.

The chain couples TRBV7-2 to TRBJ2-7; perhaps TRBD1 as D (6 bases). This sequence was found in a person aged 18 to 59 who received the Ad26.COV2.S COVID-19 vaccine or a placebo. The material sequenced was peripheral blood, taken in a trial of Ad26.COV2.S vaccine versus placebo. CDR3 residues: CASTTGPSSYEQYF. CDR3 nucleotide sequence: TGTGCCAGTACAACAGGGCCCAGCTCCTACGAGCAGTACTTC.